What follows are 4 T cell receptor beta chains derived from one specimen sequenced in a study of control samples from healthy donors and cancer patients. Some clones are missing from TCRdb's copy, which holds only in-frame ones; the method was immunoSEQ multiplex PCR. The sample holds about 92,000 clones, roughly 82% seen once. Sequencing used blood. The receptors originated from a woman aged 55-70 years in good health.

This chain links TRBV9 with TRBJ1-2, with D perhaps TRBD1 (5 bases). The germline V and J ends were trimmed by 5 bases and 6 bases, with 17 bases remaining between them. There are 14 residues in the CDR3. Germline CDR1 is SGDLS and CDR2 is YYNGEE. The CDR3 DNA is TGTGCCAGCAGGGTACCGGCGGGGCTCGATGGCTACACCTTC. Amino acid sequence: CASRVPAGLDGYTF.

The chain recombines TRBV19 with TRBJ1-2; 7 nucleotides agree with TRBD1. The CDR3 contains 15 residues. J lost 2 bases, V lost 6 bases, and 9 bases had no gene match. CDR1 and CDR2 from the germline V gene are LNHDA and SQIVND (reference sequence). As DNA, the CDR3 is TGTGCCAGTAGGGGGACAGCCTCAAACAACTATGGCTACACCTTC. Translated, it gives CASRGTASNNYGYTF.

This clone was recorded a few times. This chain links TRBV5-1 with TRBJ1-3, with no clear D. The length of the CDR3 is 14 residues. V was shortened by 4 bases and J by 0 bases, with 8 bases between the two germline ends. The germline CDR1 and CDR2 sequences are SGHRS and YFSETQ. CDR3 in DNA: TGCGCCAGCAGCCTAGCAGACTCTGGAAACACCATATATTTT. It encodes CASSLADSGNTIYF.

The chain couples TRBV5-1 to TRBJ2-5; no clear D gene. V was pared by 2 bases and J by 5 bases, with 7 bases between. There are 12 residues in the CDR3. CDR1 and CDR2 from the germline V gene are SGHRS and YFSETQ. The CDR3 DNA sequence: TGCGCCAGCAGCTTTGAAGGGGAGACCCAGTACTTC. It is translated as CASSFEGETQYF.